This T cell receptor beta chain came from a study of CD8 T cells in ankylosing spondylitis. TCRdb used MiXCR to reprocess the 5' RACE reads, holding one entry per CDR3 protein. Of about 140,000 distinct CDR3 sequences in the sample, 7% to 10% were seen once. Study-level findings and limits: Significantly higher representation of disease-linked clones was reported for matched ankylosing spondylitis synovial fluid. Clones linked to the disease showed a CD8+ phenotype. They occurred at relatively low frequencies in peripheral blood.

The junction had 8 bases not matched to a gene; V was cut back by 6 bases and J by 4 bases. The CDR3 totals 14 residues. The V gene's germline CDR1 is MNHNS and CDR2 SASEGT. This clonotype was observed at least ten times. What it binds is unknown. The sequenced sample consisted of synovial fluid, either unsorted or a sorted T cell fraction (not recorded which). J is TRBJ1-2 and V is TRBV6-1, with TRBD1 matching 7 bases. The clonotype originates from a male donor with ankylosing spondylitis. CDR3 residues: CASREADRIYGYTF. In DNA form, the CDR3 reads TGTGCCAGCAGAGAGGCGGACAGGATCTATGGCTACACCTTC.